Listed here are 7 T cell receptor beta chains from one sample, sequenced in a study of T cell changes during pregnancy in multiple sclerosis. The method was immunoSEQ multiplex PCR; TCRdb's version includes in-frame clones alone and lacks a portion of them. This sample has 100,000 or so clones; just over 90% occur once, and the top ten carry around 1.2%. Specimen: peripheral blood, collected in the second trimester of pregnancy. Receptors were obtained from a female donor with multiple sclerosis, enrolled in a pregnancy study.

V gene TRBV6-5 combines with J gene TRBJ1-1; D gene ambiguous. The germline CDR1 and CDR2 sequences are MNHEY and SVGAGI. This CDR3 has 14 residues. The V and J ends lost 0 bases and 6 bases respectively, with 11 bases between them. The CDR3 nucleotides read TGTGCCAGCAGTTACTCGAGAGGGCGTTCTGAAGCTTTCTTT. Amino acids: CASSYSRGRSEAFF.

This clone was picked up one time. This rearrangement joins TRBV6-1 to TRBJ2-7; 10 bases match TRBD1. CDR3 length: 14 amino acids. The V segment lost 6 bases and the J segment 6 bases; nucleotides outside the gene matches: 8. Germline V gene lookup returns CDR1 MNHNS and CDR2 SASEGT. CDR3 DNA sequence: TGTGCCAGCAGCTATGACAGGGGGCGCGGCGAGCAGTACTTC. Translation gives CASSYDRGRGEQYF.

This chain joins TRBV7-2 and TRBJ1-1; D might be TRBD1 (5 bases). In germline, CDR1 is SGHTA, CDR2 FQGNSA. This CDR3 has 15 residues. V was clipped by 2 bases and J by 5 bases, with 15 bases between them. The DNA for the CDR3 is TGTGCCAGCAGCTTAAACGGGGGGGAACTGACTGAAGCTTTCTTT. Its protein is CASSLNGGELTEAFF.

The chain has TRBV19 and TRBJ1-5, with TRBD1 matching over 7 bases. This CDR3 is built from 15 residues. The V gene end was trimmed by 6 bases and the J gene end by 6 bases; junction bases not matched to a gene: 11. In germline, CDR1 is LNHDA, CDR2 SQIVND (reference sequence). The CDR3 protein is CASRRGTAPGQPQHF. CDR3 coding DNA: TGTGCCAGTAGGAGAGGGACAGCCCCTGGTCAGCCCCAGCATTTT.

This clone appeared a single time. This rearrangement joins TRBV4-2 to TRBJ2-3, with TRBD2 identical over 13 bases. V dropped 7 bases and J dropped 3; count of bases not matched to a gene: 10. Germline assignment: CDR1 LGHNA and CDR2 YNFKEQ. The CDR3 length is 17 residues. CDR3 protein: CASTPFTSGGATDTQYF. The CDR3 bases are TGTGCCAGCACCCCCTTTACTAGCGGGGGGGCGACAGATACGCAGTATTTT.

This sequence joins TRBV9 and TRBJ2-2, with 7 bases that match TRBD2. The length of the CDR3 is 14 residues. Looked up from germline, CDR1 is SGDLS and CDR2 is YYNGEE. The trim removed 5 bases at V and 1 base at J, leaving 2 bases unmatched. DNA for the CDR3: TGTGCCAGCAGTCTAGCGGTGAACACCGGGGAGCTGTTTTTT. Protein: CASSLAVNTGELFF.

V is TRBV9 and J is TRBJ1-3, with TRBD1 as a possible D gene (6 bases). The CDR3 runs to 17 residues. The V gene's germline CDR1 is SGDLS and CDR2 YYNGEE. The V end was cut by 3 bases, the J end by 0 bases, with 16 bases between. CDR3 bases: TGTGCCAGCAGCGAGGGGGAAGCTTGGGGCTCTGGAAACACCATATATTTT. Amino acids: CASSEGEAWGSGNTIYF.